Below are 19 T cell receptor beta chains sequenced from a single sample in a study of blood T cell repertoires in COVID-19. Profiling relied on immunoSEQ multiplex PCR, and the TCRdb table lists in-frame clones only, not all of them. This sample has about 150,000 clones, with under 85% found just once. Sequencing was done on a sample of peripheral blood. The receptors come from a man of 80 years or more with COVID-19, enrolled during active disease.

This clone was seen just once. The CDR3 DNA follows: TGTGCCAGCAGTTTATCGAGGCGGTGGAATTCACCCCTCCACTTT. Protein product: CASSLSRRWNSPLHF. V usage is TRBV25-1 and J usage is TRBJ1-6; D is undetermined. The CDR3 length is 15 residues. Germline values: CDR1 MGHDK, CDR2 SYGVNS. Trimming left V 5 bases short and J 7 bases short, with 15 bases between.

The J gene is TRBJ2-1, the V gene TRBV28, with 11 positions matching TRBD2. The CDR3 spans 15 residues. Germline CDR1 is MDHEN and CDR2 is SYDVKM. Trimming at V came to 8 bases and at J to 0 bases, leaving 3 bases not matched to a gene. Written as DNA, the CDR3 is TGTGCCAGCCTAGCGGGGGGCGGCTCCTACAATGAGCAGTTCTTC. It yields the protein CASLAGGGSYNEQFF.

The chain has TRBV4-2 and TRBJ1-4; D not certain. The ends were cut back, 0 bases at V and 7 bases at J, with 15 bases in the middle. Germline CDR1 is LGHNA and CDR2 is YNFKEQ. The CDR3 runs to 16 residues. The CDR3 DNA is TGTGCCAGCAGCCAAGATCCCGCGGCCAACCGTGAAAAACTGTTTTTT. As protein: CASSQDPAANREKLFF.

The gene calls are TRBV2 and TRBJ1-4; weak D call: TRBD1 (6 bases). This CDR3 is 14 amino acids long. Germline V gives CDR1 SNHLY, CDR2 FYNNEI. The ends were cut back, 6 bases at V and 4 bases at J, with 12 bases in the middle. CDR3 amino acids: CASSVQGFNEKLFF. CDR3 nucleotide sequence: TGTGCCAGCAGCGTACAGGGATTTAATGAAAAACTGTTTTTT.

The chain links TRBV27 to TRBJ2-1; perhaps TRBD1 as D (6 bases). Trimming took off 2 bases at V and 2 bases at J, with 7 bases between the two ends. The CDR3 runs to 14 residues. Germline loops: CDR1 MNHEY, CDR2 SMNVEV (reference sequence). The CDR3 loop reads CASSLPGAYNEQFF. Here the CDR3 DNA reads TGTGCCAGCAGTTTACCAGGGGCCTACAATGAGCAGTTCTTC.

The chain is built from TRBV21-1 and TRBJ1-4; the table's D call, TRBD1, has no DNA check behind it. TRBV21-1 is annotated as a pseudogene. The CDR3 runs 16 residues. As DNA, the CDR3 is TGTGCCAGCAGCAAAGCCTGGGGACAGAAGAATGAAAAACTGTTTTTT. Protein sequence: CASSKAWGQKNEKLFF.

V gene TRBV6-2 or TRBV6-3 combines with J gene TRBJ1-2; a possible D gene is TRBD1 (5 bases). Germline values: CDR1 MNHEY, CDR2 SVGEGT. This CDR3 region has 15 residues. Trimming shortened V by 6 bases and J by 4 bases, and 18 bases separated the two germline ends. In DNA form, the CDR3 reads TGTGCCAGCAGCGACGGGGGGAATCCCCTCTATGGCTACACCTTC. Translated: CASSDGGNPLYGYTF.

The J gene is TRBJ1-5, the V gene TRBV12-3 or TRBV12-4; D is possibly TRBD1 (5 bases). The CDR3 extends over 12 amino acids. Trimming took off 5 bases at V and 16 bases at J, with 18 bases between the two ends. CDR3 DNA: TGTGCCAGCAGTCCCAGCCGGGGGGAGAGACATTTT. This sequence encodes CASSPSRGERHF.

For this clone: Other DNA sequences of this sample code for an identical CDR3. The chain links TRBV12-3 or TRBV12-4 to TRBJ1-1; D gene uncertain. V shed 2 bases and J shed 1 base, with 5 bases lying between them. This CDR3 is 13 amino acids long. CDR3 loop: CASSLLENTEAFF. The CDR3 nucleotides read TGTGCCAGCAGTTTATTAGAGAACACTGAAGCTTTCTTT.

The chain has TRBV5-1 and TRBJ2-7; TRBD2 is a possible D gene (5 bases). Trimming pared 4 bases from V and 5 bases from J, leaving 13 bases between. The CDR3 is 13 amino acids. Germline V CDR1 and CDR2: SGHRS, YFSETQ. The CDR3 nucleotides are TGCGCCAGCAGCCCTCAGTCGGGGAACGAGCAGTACTTC. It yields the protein CASSPQSGNEQYF.

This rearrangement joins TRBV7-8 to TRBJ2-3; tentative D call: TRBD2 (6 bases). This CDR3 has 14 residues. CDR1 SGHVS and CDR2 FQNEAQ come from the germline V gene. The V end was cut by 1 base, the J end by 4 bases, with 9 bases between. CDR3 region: CASSLGEASDTQYF. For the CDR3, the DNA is TGTGCCAGCAGCTTAGGGGAGGCCTCAGATACGCAGTATTTT.

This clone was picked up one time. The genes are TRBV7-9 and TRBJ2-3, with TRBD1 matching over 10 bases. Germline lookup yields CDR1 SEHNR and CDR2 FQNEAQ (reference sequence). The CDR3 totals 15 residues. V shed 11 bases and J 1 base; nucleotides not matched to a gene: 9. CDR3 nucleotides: TGTGCCCTGTCCACCGGGACAGGGGGCACAGATACGCAGTATTTT. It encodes CALSTGTGGTDTQYF.

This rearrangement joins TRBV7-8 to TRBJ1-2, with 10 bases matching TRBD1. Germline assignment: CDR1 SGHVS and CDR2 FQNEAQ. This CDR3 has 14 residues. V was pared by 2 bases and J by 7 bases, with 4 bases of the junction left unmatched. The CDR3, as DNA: TGTGCCAGCAGCTTACCCGGGACAGGGGTTGGCTACACCTTC. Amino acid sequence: CASSLPGTGVGYTF.

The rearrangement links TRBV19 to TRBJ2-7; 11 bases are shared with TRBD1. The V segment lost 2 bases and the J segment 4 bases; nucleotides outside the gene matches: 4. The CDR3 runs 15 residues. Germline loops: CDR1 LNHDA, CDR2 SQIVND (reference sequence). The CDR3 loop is CASSITGTGGYEQYF. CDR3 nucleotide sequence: TGTGCCAGTAGTATAACGGGGACAGGGGGTTACGAGCAGTACTTC.

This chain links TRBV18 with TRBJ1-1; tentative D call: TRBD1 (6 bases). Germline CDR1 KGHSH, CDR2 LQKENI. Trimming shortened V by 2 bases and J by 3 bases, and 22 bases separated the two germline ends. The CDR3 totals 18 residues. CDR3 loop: CASSPIAGGQVGHTEAFF. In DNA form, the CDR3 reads TGTGCCAGCTCACCAATCGCTGGGGGCCAGGTAGGTCACACTGAAGCTTTCTTT.

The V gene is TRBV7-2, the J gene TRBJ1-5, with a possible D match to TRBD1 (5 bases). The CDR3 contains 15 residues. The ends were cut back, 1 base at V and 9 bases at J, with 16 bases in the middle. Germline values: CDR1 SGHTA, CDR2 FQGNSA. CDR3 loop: CASSLGTPTLGPQHF. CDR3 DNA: TGTGCCAGCAGCTTAGGGACACCGACTTTGGGGCCCCAGCATTTT.

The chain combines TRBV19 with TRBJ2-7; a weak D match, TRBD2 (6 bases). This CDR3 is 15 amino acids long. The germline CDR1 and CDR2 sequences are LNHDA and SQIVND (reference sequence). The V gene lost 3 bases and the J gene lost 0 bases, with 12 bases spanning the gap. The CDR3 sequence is CASSIIPGSSYEQYF. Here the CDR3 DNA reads TGTGCCAGTAGTATTATTCCCGGGAGCTCCTACGAGCAGTACTTC.

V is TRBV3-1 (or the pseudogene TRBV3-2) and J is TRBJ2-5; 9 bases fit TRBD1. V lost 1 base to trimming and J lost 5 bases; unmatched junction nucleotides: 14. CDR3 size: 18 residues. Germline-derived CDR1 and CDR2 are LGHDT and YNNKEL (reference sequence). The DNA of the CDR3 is TGTGCCAGCAGCCAAGGGGCGCTCGGAACAGGGGGCATGGAGACCCAGTACTTC. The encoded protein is CASSQGALGTGGMETQYF.

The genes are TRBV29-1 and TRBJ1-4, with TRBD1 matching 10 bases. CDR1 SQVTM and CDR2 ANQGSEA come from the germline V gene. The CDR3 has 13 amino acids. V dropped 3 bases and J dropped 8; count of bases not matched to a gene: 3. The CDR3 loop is CSVEGQGLEKLFF. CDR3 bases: TGCAGCGTTGAGGGACAGGGGTTAGAAAAACTGTTTTTT. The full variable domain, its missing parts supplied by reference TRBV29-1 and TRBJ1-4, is SAVISQKPSRDICQRGTSLTIQCQVDSQVTMMFWYRQQPGQSLTLIATANQGSEATYESGFVIDKFPISRPNLTFSTLTVSNMSPEDSSIYLCSVEGQGLEKLFFGSGTQLSVL.